The next 8 T cell receptor beta chains were all read from a single sample in a study of OX40 agonist ivuxolimab in advanced cancers. Method: immunoSEQ multiplex PCR; TCRdb's copy keeps in-frame clones and lacks some. The table lists about 30,000 clones, 90% of them singletons. The sequencing here drew on CD4+ or CD8+ T cells sorted from blood, taken in a trial of the OX40 agonist ivuxolimab. These receptor sequences come from an adult with an advanced solid tumor such as melanoma, head and neck, liver or kidney cancer.

Remarks on this clone: One end of the junction is discordant with germline, which a read error may explain. This chain connects TRBV7-6 to TRBJ1-1; 9 nucleotides match TRBD1. This CDR3 has 17 amino acids. Germline V gene lookup returns CDR1 SGHVS and CDR2 FNYEAQ. This CDR3 is CVSSLFRDREGLVEAFF. CDR3 sequence (DNA): TGTGTCAGCAGCCTCTTCCGGGACAGGGAGGGTCTGGTTGAAGCTTTCTTT.

The chain recombines TRBV4-1 with TRBJ2-5, with 7 bases matching TRBD2. This CDR3 is built from 15 residues. CDR1 and CDR2 (germline): MGHRA, YSYEKL. V lost 0 bases to trimming and J lost 5 bases; unmatched junction nucleotides: 6. In DNA, the CDR3 is TGCGCCAGCAGCCAAGATGTGGGGGGAGGGGAGACCCAGTACTTC. Translation gives CASSQDVGGGETQYF.

The rearrangement links TRBV10-3 to TRBJ2-3; 9 bases fit TRBD2. Losses at the gene ends were 4 bases for V and 2 bases for J; bases not matched to a gene: 4. Germline CDR1 reads ENHRY; CDR2 reads SYGVKD. The CDR3 runs to 15 residues. This CDR3 reads CAISGTSGYTDTQYF. Here the CDR3 DNA reads TGTGCCATCAGTGGTACTAGCGGGTACACAGATACGCAGTATTTT.

The rearrangement uses TRBV7-6 and TRBJ2-7; the D is unclear. Deletions cut 1 base from V and 4 bases from J, with 8 bases between. There are 13 residues in the CDR3. The V gene's germline CDR1 is SGHVS and CDR2 FNYEAQ. The CDR3 region is CASSLGGRYEQYF. CDR3 coding DNA: TGTGCCAGCAGCTTAGGCGGCAGGTACGAGCAGTACTTC.

The J gene is TRBJ2-5, the V gene TRBV5-1; weak D call: TRBD2 (6 bases). Trimming stripped 4 bases from V and 4 bases from J, with 17 bases between. The CDR3 sequence is 15 residues long. Germline V gives CDR1 SGHRS, CDR2 YFSETQ. The CDR3 region is CASSRRLEGRETQYF. Written as DNA, the CDR3 is TGCGCCAGCAGCAGACGTTTGGAGGGCCGAGAGACCCAGTACTTC.

The chain combines TRBV6-5 with TRBJ2-7; 9 bases agree with TRBD2. This CDR3 comprises 15 residues. Germline V lookup: CDR1 MNHEY, CDR2 SVGAGI. V gave up 0 bases and J gave up 4 bases; unmatched junction bases: 4. CDR3 amino acids: CASSYSEREEYEQYF. In DNA, the CDR3 is TGTGCCAGCAGTTACTCTGAGCGGGAGGAATACGAGCAGTACTTC.

The gene calls are TRBV7-9 and TRBJ2-1, with D perhaps matching TRBD1 (6 bases). Germline V gene lookup returns CDR1 SEHNR and CDR2 FQNEAQ (reference sequence). CDR3 length: 12 residues. V shed 6 bases and J shed 7 bases, with 10 bases lying between them. CDR3 sequence: CASSGQINEQFF. In DNA form, the CDR3 reads TGTGCCAGCAGTGGACAGATAAATGAGCAGTTCTTC. Full variable domain (outside the CDR3, taken from reference TRBV7-9 and TRBJ2-1): DTGVSQNPRHKITKRGQNVTFRCDPISEHNRLYWYRQTLGQGPEFLTYFQNEAQLEKSRLLSDRFSAERPKGSFSTLEIQRTEQGDSAMYLCASSGQINEQFFGPGTRLTVL.

This clone was seen just once. The chain employs TRBV7-9 and TRBJ2-1; D is perhaps TRBD1 or TRBD2 (5 bases each). The CDR3 consists of 12 residues. Germline V lookup: CDR1 SEHNR, CDR2 FQNEAQ (reference sequence). V was cut by 3 bases and J by 10 bases, with 10 bases left in between. The CDR3 bases are TGTGCCAGCAGCTTCGTGGGGGTAGAGCAGTTCTTC. Its translation is CASSFVGVEQFF.